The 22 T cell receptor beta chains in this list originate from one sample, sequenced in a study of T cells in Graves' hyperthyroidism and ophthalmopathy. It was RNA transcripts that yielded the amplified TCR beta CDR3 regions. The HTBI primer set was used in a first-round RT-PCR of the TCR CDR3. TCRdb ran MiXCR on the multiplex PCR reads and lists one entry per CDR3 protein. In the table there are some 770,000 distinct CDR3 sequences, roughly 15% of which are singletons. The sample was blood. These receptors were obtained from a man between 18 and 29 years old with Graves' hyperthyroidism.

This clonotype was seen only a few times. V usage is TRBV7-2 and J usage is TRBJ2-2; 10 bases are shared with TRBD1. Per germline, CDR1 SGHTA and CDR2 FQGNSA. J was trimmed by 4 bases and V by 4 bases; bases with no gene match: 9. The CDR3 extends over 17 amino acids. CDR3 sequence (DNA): TGTGCCAGCAGCTGGGACCGACAGGGGGCCTTCACCGGGGAGCTGTTTTTT. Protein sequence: CASSWDRQGAFTGELFF.

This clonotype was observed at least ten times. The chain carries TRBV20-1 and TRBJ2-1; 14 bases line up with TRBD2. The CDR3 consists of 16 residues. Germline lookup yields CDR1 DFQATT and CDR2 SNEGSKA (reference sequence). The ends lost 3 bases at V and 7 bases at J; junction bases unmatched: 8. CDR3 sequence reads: CSASWGTSGSGNEQFF. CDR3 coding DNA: TGCAGTGCTAGTTGGGGGACTAGCGGGAGTGGAAATGAGCAGTTCTTC.

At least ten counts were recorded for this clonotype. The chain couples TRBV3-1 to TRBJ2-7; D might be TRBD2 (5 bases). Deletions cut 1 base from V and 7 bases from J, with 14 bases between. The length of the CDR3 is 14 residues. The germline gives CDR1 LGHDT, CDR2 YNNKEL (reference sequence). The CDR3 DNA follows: TGTGCCAGCAGCCAAGTGACGGGATTGGGAGAGCAGTACTTC. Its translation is CASSQVTGLGEQYF.

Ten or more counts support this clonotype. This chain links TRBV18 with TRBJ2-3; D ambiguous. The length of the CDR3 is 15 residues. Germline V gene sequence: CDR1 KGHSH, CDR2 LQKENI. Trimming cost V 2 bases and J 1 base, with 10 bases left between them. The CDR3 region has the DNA TGTGCCAGCTCACCAAGGCCTGGCGGCACAGATACGCAGTATTTT. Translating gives CASSPRPGGTDTQYF.

In DNA, the CDR3 is TGTGCCAGTAGTGGAGGCCGAGGGAGCTCCTACGAGCAGTACTTC. Encoded protein: CASSGGRGSSYEQYF. The genes are TRBV7-9 and TRBJ2-7; D may be TRBD2 (5 bases). Germline V gives CDR1 SEHNR, CDR2 FQNEAQ (reference sequence). The length of the CDR3 is 15 residues. V lost 9 bases to trimming and J lost 0 bases, with 18 bases between them.

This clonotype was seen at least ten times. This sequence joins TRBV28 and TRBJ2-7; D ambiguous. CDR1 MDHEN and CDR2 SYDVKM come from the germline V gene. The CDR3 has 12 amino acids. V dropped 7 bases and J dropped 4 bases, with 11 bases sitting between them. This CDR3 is CASTATNYEQYF. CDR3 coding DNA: TGTGCCAGCACAGCGACAAATTACGAGCAGTACTTC.

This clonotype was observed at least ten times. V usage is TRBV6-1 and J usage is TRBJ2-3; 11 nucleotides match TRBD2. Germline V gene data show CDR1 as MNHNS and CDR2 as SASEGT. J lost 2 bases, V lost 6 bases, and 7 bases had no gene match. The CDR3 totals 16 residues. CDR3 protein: CASRDQTSGATDTQYF. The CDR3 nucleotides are TGTGCCAGCAGGGACCAGACTAGCGGGGCCACAGATACGCAGTATTTT.

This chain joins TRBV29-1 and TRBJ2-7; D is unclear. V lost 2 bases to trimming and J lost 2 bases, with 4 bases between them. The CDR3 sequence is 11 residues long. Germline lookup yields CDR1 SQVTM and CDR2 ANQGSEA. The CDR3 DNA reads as TGCAGCGTTGAACTAGCCTACGAGCAGTACTTC. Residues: CSVELAYEQYF.

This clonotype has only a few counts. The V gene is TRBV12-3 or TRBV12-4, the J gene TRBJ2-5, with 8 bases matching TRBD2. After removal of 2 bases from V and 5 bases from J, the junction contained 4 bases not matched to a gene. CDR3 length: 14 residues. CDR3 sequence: CASSLLAGWETQYF. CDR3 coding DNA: TGTGCCAGCAGTTTACTAGCGGGTTGGGAGACCCAGTACTTC.

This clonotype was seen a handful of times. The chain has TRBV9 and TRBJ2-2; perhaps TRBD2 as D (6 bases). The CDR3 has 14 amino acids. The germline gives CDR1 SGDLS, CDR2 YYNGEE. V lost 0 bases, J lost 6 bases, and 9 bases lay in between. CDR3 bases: TGTGCCAGCAGCGTAGGGAGGGCGGCCGGGGAGCTGTTTTTT. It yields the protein CASSVGRAAGELFF.

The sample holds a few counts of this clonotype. Here the CDR3 reads CSARRGQYYEQYF. CDR3 DNA sequence: TGCAGTGCTAGACGGGGACAGTACTACGAGCAGTACTTC. This chain links TRBV20-1 with TRBJ2-7; 7 nucleotides line up with TRBD1. The CDR3 has 13 amino acids. Germline values: CDR1 DFQATT, CDR2 SNEGSKA (reference sequence). After removal of 2 bases from V and 3 bases from J, the junction contained 4 bases not matched to a gene.

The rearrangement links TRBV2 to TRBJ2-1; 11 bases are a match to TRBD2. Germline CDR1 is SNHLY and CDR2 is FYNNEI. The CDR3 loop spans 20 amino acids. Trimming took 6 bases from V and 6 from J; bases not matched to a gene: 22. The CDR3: CASRARSGLAGGFIGNEQFF. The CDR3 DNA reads TGTGCCAGCAGGGCCCGAAGTGGGCTAGCGGGAGGTTTTATCGGCAATGAGCAGTTCTTC.

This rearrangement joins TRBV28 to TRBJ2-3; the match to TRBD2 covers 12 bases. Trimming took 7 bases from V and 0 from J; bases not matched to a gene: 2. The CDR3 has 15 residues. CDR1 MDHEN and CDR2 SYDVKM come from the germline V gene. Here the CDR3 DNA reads TGTGCCAGCACCGGGACTAGCGGGAGCACAGATACGCAGTATTTT. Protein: CASTGTSGSTDTQYF.

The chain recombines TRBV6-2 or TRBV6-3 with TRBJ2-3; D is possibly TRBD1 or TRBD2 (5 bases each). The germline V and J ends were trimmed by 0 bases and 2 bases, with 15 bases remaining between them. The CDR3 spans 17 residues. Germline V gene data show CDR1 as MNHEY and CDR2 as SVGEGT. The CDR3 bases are TGTGCCAGCAGTTACTCGGGGACGGGGAGTTTCACAGATACGCAGTATTTT. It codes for CASSYSGTGSFTDTQYF.

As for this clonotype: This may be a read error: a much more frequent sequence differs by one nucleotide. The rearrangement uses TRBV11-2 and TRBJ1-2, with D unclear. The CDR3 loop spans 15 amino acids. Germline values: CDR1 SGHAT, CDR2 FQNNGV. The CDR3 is CAGSLDERGLYGYTF. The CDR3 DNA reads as TGTGCCGGCAGCTTAGATGAGCGCGGGTTATATGGCTACACCTTC.

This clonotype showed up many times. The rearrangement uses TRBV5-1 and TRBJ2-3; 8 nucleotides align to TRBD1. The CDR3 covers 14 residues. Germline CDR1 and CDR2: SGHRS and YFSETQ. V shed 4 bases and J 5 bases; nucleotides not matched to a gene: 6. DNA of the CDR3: TGCGCCAGCAGCAACGGACAGGGTGGAGATACGCAGTATTTT. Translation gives CASSNGQGGDTQYF.

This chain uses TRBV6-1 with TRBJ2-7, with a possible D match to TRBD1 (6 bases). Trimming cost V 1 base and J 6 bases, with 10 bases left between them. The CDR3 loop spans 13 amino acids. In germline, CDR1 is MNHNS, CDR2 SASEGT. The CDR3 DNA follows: TGTGCCAGCAGTGAAGTGCAGGGGTCCGAGCAGTACTTC. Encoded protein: CASSEVQGSEQYF.

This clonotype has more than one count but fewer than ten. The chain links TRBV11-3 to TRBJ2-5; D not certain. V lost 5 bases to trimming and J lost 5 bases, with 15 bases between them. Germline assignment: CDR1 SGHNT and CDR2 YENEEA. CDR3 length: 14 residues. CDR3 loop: CASSTRTARETQYF. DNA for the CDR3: TGTGCCAGCAGCACCCGGACGGCACGGGAGACCCAGTACTTC.

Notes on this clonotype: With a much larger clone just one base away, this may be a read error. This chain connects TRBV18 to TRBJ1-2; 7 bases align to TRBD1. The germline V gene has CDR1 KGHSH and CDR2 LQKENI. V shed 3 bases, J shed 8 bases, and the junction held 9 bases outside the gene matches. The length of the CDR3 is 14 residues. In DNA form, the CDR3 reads TGTGCCAGCTCACCGAGAACAGGGGCTGGAGGCTACACCTTC. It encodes CASSPRTGAGGYTF.

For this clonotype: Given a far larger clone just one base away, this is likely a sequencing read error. The CDR3 sequence: CASRAPTDTQYF. The CDR3 nucleotides read TGTGCCAGCAGGGCCCCCACAGATACGCAGTATTTT. The genes are TRBV27 and TRBJ2-3; D gene unclear. CDR3 length equals 12 residues. Germline CDR1 reads MNHEY; CDR2 reads SMNVEV (reference sequence). V was cut by 6 bases and J by 2 bases, with 6 bases left in between.

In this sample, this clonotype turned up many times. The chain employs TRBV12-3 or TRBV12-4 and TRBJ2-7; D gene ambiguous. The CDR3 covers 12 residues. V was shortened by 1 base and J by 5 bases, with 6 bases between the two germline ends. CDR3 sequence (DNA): TGTGCCAGCAGTTTAGTAAAGGACGAGCAGTACTTC. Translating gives CASSLVKDEQYF.

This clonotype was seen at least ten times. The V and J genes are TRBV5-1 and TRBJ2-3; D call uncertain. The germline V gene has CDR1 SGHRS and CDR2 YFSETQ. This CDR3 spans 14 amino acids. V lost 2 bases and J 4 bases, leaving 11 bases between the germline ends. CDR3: CASSFLKSPDTQYF. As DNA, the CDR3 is TGCGCCAGCAGCTTCCTGAAGAGTCCAGATACGCAGTATTTT.